This T cell receptor beta chain stems from a study of early T cells in non-severe SARS-CoV-2 infection. Study-wide context: Sequencing of bulk RNA from unsorted whole blood was done, without chain pairing.

CDR1 SQVTM and CDR2 ANQGSEA come from the germline V gene. The CDR3 sequence is 15 residues long. V lost 7 bases to trimming and J lost 0 bases; unmatched junction nucleotides: 11. TCRdb used MiXCR to reprocess the 5' RACE reads, holding one entry per CDR3 protein. The data contain tens of thousands of distinct CDR3 sequences, less than 7% of them singletons. A few counts support this clonotype. This TCR was recovered from an adult who was a healthcare worker with PCR-confirmed SARS-CoV-2 infection or an uninfected control (not recorded which). This specimen was whole blood, taken at baseline. The genes are TRBV29-1 and TRBJ1-1; 7 positions match TRBD1. The CDR3 sequence: CSALRQGGMNTEAFF. As DNA, the CDR3 is TGCAGCGCCCTACGGCAGGGGGGAATGAACACTGAAGCTTTCTTT.